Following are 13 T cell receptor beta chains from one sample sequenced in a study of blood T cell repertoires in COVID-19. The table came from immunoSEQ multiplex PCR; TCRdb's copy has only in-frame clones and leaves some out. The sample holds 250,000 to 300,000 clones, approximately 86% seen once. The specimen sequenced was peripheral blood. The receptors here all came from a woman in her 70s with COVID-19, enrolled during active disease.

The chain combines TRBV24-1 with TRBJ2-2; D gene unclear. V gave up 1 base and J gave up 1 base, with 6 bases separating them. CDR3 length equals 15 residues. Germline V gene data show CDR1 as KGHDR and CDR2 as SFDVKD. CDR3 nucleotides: TGTGCCACCAGTGATTTTCCCAGGAACACCGGGGAGCTGTTTTTT. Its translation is CATSDFPRNTGELFF.

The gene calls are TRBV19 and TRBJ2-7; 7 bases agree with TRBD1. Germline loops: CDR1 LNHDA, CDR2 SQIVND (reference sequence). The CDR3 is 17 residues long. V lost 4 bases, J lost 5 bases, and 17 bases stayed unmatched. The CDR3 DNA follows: TGTGCCAGTAGTAAGGGGGCCTCGACAGGGAAATTCCACGAGCAGTACTTC. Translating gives CASSKGASTGKFHEQYF.

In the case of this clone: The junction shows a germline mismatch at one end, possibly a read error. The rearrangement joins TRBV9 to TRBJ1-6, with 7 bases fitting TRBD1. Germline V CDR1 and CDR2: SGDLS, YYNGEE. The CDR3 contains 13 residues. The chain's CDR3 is CASSARQGSALHF. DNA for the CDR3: TGTGCCAGCAGCGCAAGACAGGGTTCAGCCCTCCACTTT.

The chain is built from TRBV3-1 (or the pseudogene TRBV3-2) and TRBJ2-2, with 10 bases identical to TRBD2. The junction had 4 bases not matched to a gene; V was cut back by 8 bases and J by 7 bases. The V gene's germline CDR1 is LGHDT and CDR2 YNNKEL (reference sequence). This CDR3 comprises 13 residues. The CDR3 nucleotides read TGTGCCAGCCTAGCGGGGGATATCGGGGAGCTGTTTTTT. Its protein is CASLAGDIGELFF.

The CDR3 region has the DNA TGTGCCAGCAGTGCTACCCCGCGGGCCCATGAGCAGTTCTTC. This codes for CASSATPRAHEQFF. The chain combines TRBV6-2 or TRBV6-3 with TRBJ2-1; a weak D match, TRBD2 (5 bases). Germline values: CDR1 MNHEY, CDR2 SVGEGT. This CDR3 is built from 14 residues. Trimming took off 5 bases at V and 8 bases at J, with 16 bases between the two ends.

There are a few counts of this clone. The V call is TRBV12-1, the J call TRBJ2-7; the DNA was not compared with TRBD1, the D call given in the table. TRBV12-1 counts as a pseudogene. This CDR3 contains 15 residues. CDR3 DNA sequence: TGTGCCCGGACGCTTACAGGGAAAGACTCCTACGAGCAGTACTTC. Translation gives CARTLTGKDSYEQYF.

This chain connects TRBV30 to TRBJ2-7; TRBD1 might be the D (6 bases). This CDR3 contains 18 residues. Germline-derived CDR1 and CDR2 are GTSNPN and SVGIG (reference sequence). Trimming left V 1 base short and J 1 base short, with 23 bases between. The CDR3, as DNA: TGTGCCTGGAGTGCACTACAGAGGGGGACGATCAGGTCCTACGAGCAGTACTTC. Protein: CAWSALQRGTIRSYEQYF.

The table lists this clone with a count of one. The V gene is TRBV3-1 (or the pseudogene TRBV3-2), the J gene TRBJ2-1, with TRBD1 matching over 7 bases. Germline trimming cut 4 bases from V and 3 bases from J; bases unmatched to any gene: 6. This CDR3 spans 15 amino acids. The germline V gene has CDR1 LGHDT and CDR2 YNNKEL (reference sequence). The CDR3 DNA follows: TGTGCCAGCAGCCTAACAGGGGTCCGCTACAATGAGCAGTTCTTC. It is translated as CASSLTGVRYNEQFF.

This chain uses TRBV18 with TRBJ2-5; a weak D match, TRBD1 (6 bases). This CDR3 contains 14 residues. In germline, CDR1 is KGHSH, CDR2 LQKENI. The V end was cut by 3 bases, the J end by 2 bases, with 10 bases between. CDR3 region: CASSPKDRQETQYF. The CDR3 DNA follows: TGTGCCAGCTCACCTAAGGACAGACAAGAGACCCAGTACTTC.

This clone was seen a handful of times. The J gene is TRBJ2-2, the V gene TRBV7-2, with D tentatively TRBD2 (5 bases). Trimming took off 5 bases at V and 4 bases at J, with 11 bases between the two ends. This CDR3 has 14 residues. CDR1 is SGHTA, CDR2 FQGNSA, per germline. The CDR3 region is CASSPTSFTGELFF. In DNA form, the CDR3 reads TGTGCCAGCAGCCCTACTAGTTTCACCGGGGAGCTGTTTTTT.

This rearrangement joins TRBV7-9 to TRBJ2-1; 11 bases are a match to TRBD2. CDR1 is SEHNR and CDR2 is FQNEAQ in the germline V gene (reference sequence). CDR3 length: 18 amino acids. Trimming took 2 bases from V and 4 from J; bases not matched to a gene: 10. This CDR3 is CASSLIAGGRAEYNEQFF. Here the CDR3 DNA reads TGTGCCAGCAGCTTAATAGCGGGGGGGCGAGCCGAATACAATGAGCAGTTCTTC.

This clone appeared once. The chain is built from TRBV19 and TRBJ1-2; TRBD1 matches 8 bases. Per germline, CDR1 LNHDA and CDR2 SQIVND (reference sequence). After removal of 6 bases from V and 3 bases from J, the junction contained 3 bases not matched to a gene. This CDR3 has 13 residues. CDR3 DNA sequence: TGTGCCAGTAGGGAGACAGGGGACTATGGCTACACCTTC. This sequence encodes CASRETGDYGYTF. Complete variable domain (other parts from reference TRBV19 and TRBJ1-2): DGGITQSPKYLFRKEGQNVTLSCEQNLNHDAMYWYRQDPGQGLRLIYYSQIVNDFQKGDIAEGYSVSREKKESFPLTVTSAQKNPTAFYLCASRETGDYGYTFGSGTRLTVV.

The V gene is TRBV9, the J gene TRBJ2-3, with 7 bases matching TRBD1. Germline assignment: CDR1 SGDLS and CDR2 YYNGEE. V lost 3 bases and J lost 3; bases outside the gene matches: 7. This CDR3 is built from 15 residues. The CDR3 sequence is CASSGRQGSTDTQYF. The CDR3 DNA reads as TGTGCCAGCAGCGGAAGACAGGGAAGTACAGATACGCAGTATTTT.